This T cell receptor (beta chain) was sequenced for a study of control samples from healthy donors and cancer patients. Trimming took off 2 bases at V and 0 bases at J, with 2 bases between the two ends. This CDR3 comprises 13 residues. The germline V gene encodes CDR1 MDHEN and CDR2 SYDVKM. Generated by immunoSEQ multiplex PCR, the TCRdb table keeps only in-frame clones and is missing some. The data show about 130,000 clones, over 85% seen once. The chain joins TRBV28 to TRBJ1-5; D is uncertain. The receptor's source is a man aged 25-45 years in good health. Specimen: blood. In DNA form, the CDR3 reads TGTGCCAGCAGTTTAGGTAGCAATCAGCCCCAGCATTTT. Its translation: CASSLGSNQPQHF.